These T cell receptor beta chains were read from a single sample in a study of blood T cell repertoires in COVID-19. The table came from immunoSEQ multiplex PCR; TCRdb's copy has only in-frame clones and leaves some out. The sample has about 160,000 clones; approximately 90% are singletons. Input material: peripheral blood. These receptor sequences come from a young man with acute or convalescent COVID-19. Both conserved end residues are part of each CDR3. The D gene is left open where the match is weak. Clone size, where shown, is once, few, many, or a class for clones that have expanded.

clone size | J gene | V gene | D gene | CDR3 DNA | CDR3 protein
- | TRBJ1-5 | TRBV20-1 | - | TGCAGTGCTATAACATGTCAGCCCCAGCATTTT | CSAITCQPQHF
- | TRBJ2-7 | TRBV5-4 | TRBD1 | TGTGCCAGCAGCTTGGGGACAGGGTTCTACGAGCAGTACTTC | CASSLGTGFYEQYF
- | TRBJ2-7 | TRBV5-4 | TRBD1 | TGTGCCAGCAGCTTGACAGGGGTAACCTACGAGCAGTACTTC | CASSLTGVTYEQYF
- | TRBJ1-1 | TRBV20-1 | - | TGCAGTGGAGCACCGAACACTGAAGCTTTCTTT | CSGAPNTEAFF
- | TRBJ2-3 | TRBV19 | - | TGTGCCAGTAGCCTCAGGGGAATGGGTACAGATACGCAGTATTTT | CASSLRGMGTDTQYF
once | TRBJ2-5 | TRBV14 | - | TGTGCCAGCAGCCAATCCTTAGGAGGGGTGGCCCAAGAGACCCAGTACTTC | CASSQSLGGVAQETQYF
- | TRBJ2-7 | TRBV29-1 | TRBD1 | TGCAGCGTGATCGCGACGGGACAGGGGTCCTACGAGCAGTACTTC | CSVIATGQGSYEQYF
- | TRBJ1-1 | TRBV9 | TRBD1 | TGTGCCAGCAGCGTAGAAGTCGTCGGGACAGCGAACACTGAAGCTTTCTTT | CASSVEVVGTANTEAFF
- | TRBJ1-1 | TRBV28 | - | TGTGCCAGCAGTTCAGGAGCTTTCTTT | CASSSGAFF
- | TRBJ1-2 | TRBV19 | - | TGTGCCAGTAGTATAGATCAATCGGGGAACTATGGCTACACCTTC | CASSIDQSGNYGYTF
- | TRBJ2-7 | TRBV2 | - | TGTGCCAGCAGTGAACATGGACTTATGGCCGAGCAGTACTTC | CASSEHGLMAEQYF
- | TRBJ2-1 | TRBV9 | - | TGTGCCAGCAGCGCACAGGTTTTGAATGAGCAGTTCTTC | CASSAQVLNEQFF
- | TRBJ2-1 | TRBV27 | - | TGTGCCAGCAGTTTATCCCCGGTCAACTCCTACAATGAGCAGTTCTTC | CASSLSPVNSYNEQFF
- | TRBJ1-4 | TRBV7-9 | - | TGTGCCAGCAGCCCGCAAGTACAGTTATATAATGAAAAACTGTTTTTT | CASSPQVQLYNEKLFF
- | TRBJ1-1 | TRBV15 | TRBD1 | TGTGCCACCAGCAGAGTTACAGGGGACACTGAAGCTTTCTTT | CATSRVTGDTEAFF
- | TRBJ2-7 | TRBV7-6 | - | TGTGCCAGCAGCTTATTATGGGGGGACGAGCAGTACTTC | CASSLLWGDEQYF
once | TRBJ1-2 | TRBV19 | - | TGTGCCAGTCGGCGTACTACTAACTATGGCTACACCTTC | CASRRTTNYGYTF
- | TRBJ1-1 | TRBV14 | - | TGTGCCAGCAGCCAGAAGGGGATACGGGAGCCAAGGGCTTTCTTT | CASSQKGIREPRAFF
- | TRBJ1-6 | TRBV5-6 | TRBD1 | TGTGCCAGCAGCTTCGGTATAGGGGGCTCACCCCTCCACTTT | CASSFGIGGSPLHF